A single sample gave rise to the 3 T cell receptor beta chains below, sequenced in a study of Ad26.COV2.S vaccination and SARS-CoV-2 variants. Stated treatment: about 20 received Ad26.COV2.S at low or high dose, single or two shots; 5 received placebo; per-sample allocation not given. Samples analyzed were those drawn on day 63 after the first vaccine or placebo injection. Assay used: immunoSEQ multiplex PCR; TCRdb lists only in-frame clones, some missing. The sample shows some 460,000 clones, roughly 87% of them seen only once. The input for sequencing was peripheral blood, taken in a trial of Ad26.COV2.S vaccine versus placebo. The receptors come from a person aged 18 to 59 who received the Ad26.COV2.S COVID-19 vaccine or a placebo.

The V and J genes are TRBV9 and TRBJ2-3; TRBD2 agrees at 11 bases. Germline values: CDR1 SGDLS, CDR2 YYNGEE. The CDR3 runs 16 residues. Trimming cost V 3 bases and J 4 bases; bases outside gene matches: 7. The CDR3 bases are TGTGCCAGCAGCGCCTTTTTAGCGGGGGGGTCAGATACGCAGTATTTT. Encoded protein: CASSAFLAGGSDTQYF.

The rearrangement uses TRBV5-1 and TRBJ1-1, with D unclear. The CDR3 covers 13 residues. CDR1 and CDR2 from the germline V gene are SGHRS and YFSETQ. The V end was cut by 4 bases, the J end by 3 bases, with 10 bases between. The CDR3 region is CASSPDGHTEAFF. The CDR3 DNA reads as TGCGCCAGCAGCCCGGACGGGCACACTGAAGCTTTCTTT.

The V gene is TRBV5-8, the J gene TRBJ1-5, with D possibly matching TRBD1 (5 bases). Germline CDR1 is SGHTS and CDR2 is YDEGEE. The ends were cut back, 3 bases at V and 0 bases at J, with 16 bases in the middle. The CDR3 loop spans 17 amino acids. Here the CDR3 reads CASSSTLTAYSNQPQHF. CDR3 in DNA: TGTGCCAGCAGCTCAACACTGACAGCTTATAGCAATCAGCCCCAGCATTTT.